The clone carrying this TCR beta chain has a single count. With 60 Vbeta and 13 Jbeta primers, the PCR was carried out. Data came from immunoSEQ multiplex PCR; TCRdb stores just in-frame clones and leaves some out. The sample lists around 150,000 clones; approximately 82% were seen once. The record originates from a study of cytomegalovirus exposure and HLA in healthy donors. Sequences were obtained from PBMCs. The TCR comes from a male donor in good health and CMV-seronegative.

CDR3 protein: CASSIGTRQGNYGYTF. CDR3 bases: TGTGCCAGTAGTATAGGCACGCGCCAGGGTAACTATGGCTACACCTTC. The chain has TRBV19 and TRBJ1-2, with a possible D match to TRBD1 (5 bases). Germline-derived CDR1 and CDR2 are LNHDA and SQIVND (reference sequence). V was cut by 1 base and J by 1 base, with 13 bases left in between. CDR3 size: 16 residues.